This paragraph covers one T cell receptor beta chain sequence. There is no known antigen for this receptor. It has no much larger one-base neighbor in the sample; base qualities were not kept. Using the deep immunoSEQ assay, TCR CDR3 regions were amplified from genomic DNA by multiplex PCR. Genomic DNA extracted from each cell subset was distributed evenly over all wells of several immunoSEQ 96-well plates, and each plate served as one replicate. For unsorted PBMC, each replicate PCR was loaded with approximately 300 ng genomic DNA, equivalent to approximately 33,000 T cell genomes. Genomic DNA from unsorted PBMC was sequenced over ten immunoSEQ deep assay plates. Purified libraries were quantified with a Qubit 3.0 fluorometer, sized on a Bioanalyzer 2100, and re-quantified with the KAPA Library Quantification kit. Each immunoSEQ 96-well plate was sequenced on its own single-read 150-cycle Illumina NextSeq 550 flow cell. Under the source paper's analysis protocol: Because the immunoSEQ output included only junctional sequences and no quality scores, the filtering could not be the same as the filtering used for full-length reads. Sequences were annotated with PyIR, a Python wrapper for IgBLAST v1.9, using IMGT germline references to assign V/J genes and CDR3. Reads with weak V/J assignments (E-value above 1e-6), missing CDR3, stop codons, out-of-frame junctions, or ambiguous translated residues were removed. V3J clonotypes were defined as sequences sharing the same inferred V gene, J gene, and CDR3 amino acid sequence. Percentage overlap between repertoires was calculated by dividing the number of shared unique clonotypes by the size of the smaller repertoire. Repertoire richness was assessed with RTK rarefaction, the Chao1 estimator, and Recon v2.1 estimates of unobserved clonotypes. This is the immuneACCESS table as TCRdb keeps it, with only in-frame sequences that have V and J called. A part of the clones is gone; compared with another copy, unresolved V genes explain less than half, and the rest is unexplained. V, J and clone size reflect that table, while D and trimming were determined from the DNA. The sample table contains about 480,000 clones; only one count was recorded for almost 80% of them. The top ten clones comprise roughly an eighth of the sample.

The CDR3 measures 16 amino acids from cysteine to phenylalanine. Only CDR3 DNA remains: 48 bases, in frame from the first base. Trimming takes 6 bases from V and 1 base from J, and the germline ends sit 15 bases apart. CDR1 is given as KGHSH and CDR2 as LQKENI, both from the germline V gene. The data stem from a study of shared clonotypes between healthy human individuals (dated by TCRdb to between 2020 and 2021). Regarding the study in general: Three men and a couple of women, aged 18 to 49 years, made up the cohort. Different laboratories and diverse techniques were used to prepare libraries and sequence TCR repertoires, to increase sequencing depth and limit assay-specific biases. Between about 0.8 and 9.5 billion PBMCs per donor were obtained by leukapheresis. To estimate repertoire size and how much clonotypes are shared between individuals, the study performed deep sequencing of blood TCR repertoires from roughly five healthy adults. Paper-wide results and their limitations: Based on pairwise subsampling, the degree of clonotype sharing among donors was expected to be affected by sequencing depth. Because the study included only a small number of donors, the genetic and exposure-history diversity represented was limited. Sampling was restricted to blood, and TCR repertoires in tissue are likely to differ from TCR repertoires in blood.

Donors were healthy HIV-negative adults with no recently reported acute infections or vaccinations. Only Caucasian adults living in Nashville, Tennessee, USA were represented among the donors. In the unsorted samples, approximately 85 million PBMCs were counted, and genomic DNA was extracted using the QIAamp DNA Blood Mini kit. After blood collection by leukapheresis, PBMCs were isolated using Ficoll-Histopaque density gradient centrifugation and then cryopreserved in the vapor phase of liquid nitrogen. The sample comprised PBMCs. The rearranged chain carries TRBV18 and TRBJ2-2; D gene: possibly TRBD1, on 6 matching bases. This clonotype was obtained from a woman in her 40s in good health. Some clones in this sample may be carry-over from other donors' samples. The CDR3 in this case is CASSLTDRRNTGELFF. In nucleotides, the sequence is TGTGCCAGCTCTCTCACCGACAGGAGGAACACCGGGGAGCTGTTTTTT.